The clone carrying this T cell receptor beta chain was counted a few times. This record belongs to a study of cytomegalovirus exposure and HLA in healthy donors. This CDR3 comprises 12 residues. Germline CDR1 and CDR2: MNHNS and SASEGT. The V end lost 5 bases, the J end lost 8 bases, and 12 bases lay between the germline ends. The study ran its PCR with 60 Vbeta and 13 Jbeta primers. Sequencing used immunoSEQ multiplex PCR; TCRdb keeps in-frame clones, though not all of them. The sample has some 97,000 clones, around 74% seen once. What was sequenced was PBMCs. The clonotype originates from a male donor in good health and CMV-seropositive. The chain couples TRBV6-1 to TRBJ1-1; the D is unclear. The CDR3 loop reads CASSPGVLEAFF. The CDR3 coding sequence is TGTGCCAGCAGTCCCGGGGTTCTGGAAGCTTTCTTT.